The sequence of this T cell receptor beta chain was determined in a study of technical replicates of blood from a few donors. The CDR3 totals 14 residues. Germline V gene sequence: CDR1 KGHSH, CDR2 LQKENI. V was clipped by 4 bases and J by 2 bases; unmatched bases: 4. The table came from immunoSEQ multiplex PCR; TCRdb's copy has only in-frame clones and leaves some out. The sample carries approximately 95,000 clones, approximately 95% recorded once. The gene calls are TRBV18 and TRBJ2-5; 7 nucleotides match TRBD1. The sequence came from a human donor in good health. Sequenced input: T cells isolated from PBMCs. This CDR3 is CASSQTGQQETQYF. The CDR3 bases are TGTGCCAGCTCACAAACGGGACAGCAAGAGACCCAGTACTTC.